This is a list of T cell receptor beta chains from one sample in a study of OX40 agonist ivuxolimab in advanced cancers. The assay was immunoSEQ multiplex PCR, and TCRdb's table has in-frame clones only and misses some. The sample holds 15,000 to 20,000 clones, 73% seen once. The sequenced sample was CD4+ or CD8+ T cells sorted from blood, obtained in a trial of the OX40 agonist ivuxolimab. The receptor set was obtained from an adult with an advanced solid tumor such as melanoma, head and neck, liver or kidney cancer. Each CDR3 is given with its conserved first and last residue. D genes are given only for firm matches. Clone sizes are given selectively: once, few, many, or a class where the clone is expanded.

clone_size	d_call	v_call	j_call	cdr3_nt	cdr3_aa
NA	NA	TRBV27	TRBJ2-5	TGTGCCAGCAGTTCTAACCCGCTAGCGACCCAGTACTTC	CASSSNPLATQYF
few	NA	TRBV4-3	TRBJ2-7	TGCGCCAGCAGCCAAGCATGGCCCGAGGGGTCCTACGAGCAGTACTTC	CASSQAWPEGSYEQYF
NA	NA	TRBV7-6	TRBJ2-7	TGTGCCAGCAGTAATAGTATAGATTCCTACGAGCAGTACTTC	CASSNSIDSYEQYF
NA	TRBD1	TRBV6-1	TRBJ1-4	TGTGCCAGTACAGGGGGCGGGGAAAAACTGTTTTTT	CASTGGGEKLFF
NA	NA	TRBV7-9	TRBJ1-2	TGTGCCAGCAGCTTAGGCGAGGGATATGGCTACACCTTC	CASSLGEGYGYTF
NA	NA	TRBV2	TRBJ1-2	TGTGCCAGCAGTGAAACGGCAGACAAATGGGAAGGCTACACCTTC	CASSETADKWEGYTF
NA	NA	TRBV28	TRBJ1-1	TGTGCCAGCAGTGAATGGACAGTATCTGAAGCTTTCTTT	CASSEWTVSEAFF
NA	TRBD2	TRBV27	TRBJ2-1	TGTGCCAGCAGCTTACTAGCGGGAGTCTCCTACAATGAGCAGTTCTTC	CASSLLAGVSYNEQFF
NA	TRBD2	TRBV19	TRBJ2-1	TGTGCCAGTAGTATAATGGCGGGAGACTACAATGAGCAGTTCTTC	CASSIMAGDYNEQFF
NA	NA	TRBV4-3	TRBJ1-4	TGCGCCAGCAGCCGAATCTCGATGGCAGATAATGAAAAACTGTTTTTT	CASSRISMADNEKLFF
NA	NA	TRBV5-4	TRBJ2-3	TGTGCCAGCAGCTTCTCCGGGGCCAGCACAGATACGCAGTATTTT	CASSFSGASTDTQYF
NA	NA	TRBV6-5	TRBJ2-7	TGTGCCAGCAGTTACGGGGGGCGCGGGTACGAGCAGTACTTC	CASSYGGRGYEQYF
once	TRBD1	TRBV15	TRBJ1-2	TGTGCCACCAGCAGATTGGGGGACAGGGGTCATGGCTACACCTTC	CATSRLGDRGHGYTF
NA	TRBD2	TRBV4-3	TRBJ2-3	TGCGCCAGCAGCCAAGGTGGGCGGGGGGCCACAGATACGCAGTATTTT	CASSQGGRGATDTQYF
NA	TRBD1	TRBV19	TRBJ2-7	TGTGCCAGTAGTATTCTCACAGGGGGCATCTACGAGCAGTACTTC	CASSILTGGIYEQYF
few	NA	TRBV6-5	TRBJ1-1	TGTGCCAGCAGTTATGGGTCAGGAGTTAACACTGAAGCTTTCTTT	CASSYGSGVNTEAFF
NA	NA	TRBV27	TRBJ2-1	TGTGCCAGCAGCTCAGAGGGAGTCTACAATGAGCAGTTCTTC	CASSSEGVYNEQFF
NA	TRBD2	TRBV15	TRBJ2-5	TGTGCCACCAGCAGACGGTGGGTTAGCGGGTTCGAGGAGACCCAGTACTTC	CATSRRWVSGFEETQYF
NA	TRBD2	TRBV30	TRBJ2-5	TGTGCCTGGAGTTCGTTCCTTCCCGGGACTAGCGGGAGCCGAGAGACCCAGTACTTC	CAWSSFLPGTSGSRETQYF
NA	NA	TRBV27	TRBJ2-5	TGTGCCAGCAGTAGCGTGGCGCAAGAGACCCAGTACTTC	CASSSVAQETQYF
few	TRBD1	TRBV14	TRBJ2-7	TGTGCCAGCAGCCGCTCCCCGCGGACAGGGGCCTACGAGCAGTACTTC	CASSRSPRTGAYEQYF
NA	NA	TRBV19	TRBJ2-1	TGTGCCAGTAGAACCGGGACACAAGAGGAGCAGTTCTTC	CASRTGTQEEQFF
NA	NA	TRBV19	TRBJ1-2	TGTGCCACCCGTGGAGGGAACTATGGCTACACCTTC	CATRGGNYGYTF